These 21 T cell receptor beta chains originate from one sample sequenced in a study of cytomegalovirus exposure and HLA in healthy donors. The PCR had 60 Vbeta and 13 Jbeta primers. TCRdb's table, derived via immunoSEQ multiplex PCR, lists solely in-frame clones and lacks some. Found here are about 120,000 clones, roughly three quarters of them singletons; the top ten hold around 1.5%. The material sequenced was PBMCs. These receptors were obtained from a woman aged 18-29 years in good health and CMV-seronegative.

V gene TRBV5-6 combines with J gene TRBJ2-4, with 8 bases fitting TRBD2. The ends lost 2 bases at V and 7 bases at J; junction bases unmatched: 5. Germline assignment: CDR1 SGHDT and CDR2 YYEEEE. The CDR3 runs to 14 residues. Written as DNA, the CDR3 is TGTGCCAGCAGCTTTAGCTCTAGCGGGAACATTCAGTACTTC. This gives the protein CASSFSSSGNIQYF.

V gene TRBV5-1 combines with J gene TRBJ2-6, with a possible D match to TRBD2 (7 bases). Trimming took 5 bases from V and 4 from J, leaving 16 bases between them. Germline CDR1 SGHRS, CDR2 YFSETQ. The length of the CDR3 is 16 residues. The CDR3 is CASRPSGGAGANVLTF. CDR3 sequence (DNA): TGCGCCAGCAGACCCTCGGGGGGCGCCGGGGCCAACGTCCTGACTTTC.

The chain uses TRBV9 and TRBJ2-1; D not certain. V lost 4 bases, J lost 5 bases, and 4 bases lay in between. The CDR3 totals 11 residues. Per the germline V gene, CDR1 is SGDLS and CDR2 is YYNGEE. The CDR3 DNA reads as TGTGCCAGCAGCCCCAACAATGAGCAGTTCTTC. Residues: CASSPNNEQFF.

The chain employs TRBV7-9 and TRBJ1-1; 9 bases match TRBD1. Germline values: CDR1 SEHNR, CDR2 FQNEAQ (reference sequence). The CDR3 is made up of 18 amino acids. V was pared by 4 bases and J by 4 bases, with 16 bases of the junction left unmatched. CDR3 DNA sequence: TGTGCCAGCAGCTCTAGTATTGGCACGGGACAGGGCCTCACTGAAGCTTTCTTT. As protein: CASSSSIGTGQGLTEAFF.

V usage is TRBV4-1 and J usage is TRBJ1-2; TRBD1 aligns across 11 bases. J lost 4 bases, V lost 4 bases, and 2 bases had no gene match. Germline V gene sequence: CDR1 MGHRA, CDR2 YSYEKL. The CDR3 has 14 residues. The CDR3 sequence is CASSLGTGGYGYTF. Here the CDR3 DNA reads TGCGCCAGCAGCCTTGGGACAGGGGGCTATGGCTACACCTTC.

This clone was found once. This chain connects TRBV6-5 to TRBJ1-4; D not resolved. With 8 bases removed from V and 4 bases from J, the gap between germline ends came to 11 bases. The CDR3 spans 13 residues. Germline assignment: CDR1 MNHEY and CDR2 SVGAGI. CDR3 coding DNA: TGTGCCAGCGGAGGCAGCCTTAATGAAAAACTGTTTTTT. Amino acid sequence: CASGGSLNEKLFF.

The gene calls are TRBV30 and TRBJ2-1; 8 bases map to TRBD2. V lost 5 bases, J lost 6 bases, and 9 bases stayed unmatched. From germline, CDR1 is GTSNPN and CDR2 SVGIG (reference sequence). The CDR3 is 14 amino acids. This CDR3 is CAWVSGEGSNEQFF. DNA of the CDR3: TGTGCCTGGGTTAGCGGGGAAGGTAGCAATGAGCAGTTCTTC.

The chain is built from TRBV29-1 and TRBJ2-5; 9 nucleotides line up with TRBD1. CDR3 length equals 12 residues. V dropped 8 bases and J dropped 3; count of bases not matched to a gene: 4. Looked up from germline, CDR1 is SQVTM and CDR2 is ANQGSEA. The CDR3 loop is CSPRTGEETQYF. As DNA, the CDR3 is TGCAGCCCCCGGACAGGGGAAGAGACCCAGTACTTC.

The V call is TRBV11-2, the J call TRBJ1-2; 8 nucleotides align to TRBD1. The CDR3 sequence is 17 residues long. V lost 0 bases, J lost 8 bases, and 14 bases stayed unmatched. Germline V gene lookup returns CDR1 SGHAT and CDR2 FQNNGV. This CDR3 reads CASSLEAPLDRVGGYTF. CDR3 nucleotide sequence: TGTGCCAGCAGCTTAGAAGCCCCCCTGGACAGGGTGGGGGGCTACACCTTC.

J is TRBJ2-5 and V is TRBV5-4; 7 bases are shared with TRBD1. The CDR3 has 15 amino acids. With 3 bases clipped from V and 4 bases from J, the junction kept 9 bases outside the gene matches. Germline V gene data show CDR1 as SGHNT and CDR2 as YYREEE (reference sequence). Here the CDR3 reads CASSWAAGTAETQYF. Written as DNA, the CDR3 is TGTGCCAGCAGCTGGGCCGCCGGGACAGCAGAGACCCAGTACTTC.

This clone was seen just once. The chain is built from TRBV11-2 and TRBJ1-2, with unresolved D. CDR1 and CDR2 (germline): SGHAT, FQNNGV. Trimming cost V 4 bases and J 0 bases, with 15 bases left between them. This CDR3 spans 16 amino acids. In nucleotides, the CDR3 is TGTGCCAGCAGCTCCTGGACTGACGGAGCTAACTATGGCTACACCTTC. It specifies CASSSWTDGANYGYTF.

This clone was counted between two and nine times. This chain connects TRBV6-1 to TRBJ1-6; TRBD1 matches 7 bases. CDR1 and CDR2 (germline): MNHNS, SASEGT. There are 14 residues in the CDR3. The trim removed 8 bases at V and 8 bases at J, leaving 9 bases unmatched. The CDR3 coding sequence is TGTGCCAGCGTCCGTGACAGGGCATATTCACCCCTCCACTTT. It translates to CASVRDRAYSPLHF.

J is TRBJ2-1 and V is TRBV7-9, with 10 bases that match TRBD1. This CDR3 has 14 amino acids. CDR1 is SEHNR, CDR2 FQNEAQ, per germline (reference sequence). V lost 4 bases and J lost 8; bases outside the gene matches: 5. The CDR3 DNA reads TGTGCCAGCAGCTGGGGACAGGGGTTGGATGAGCAGTTCTTC. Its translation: CASSWGQGLDEQFF.

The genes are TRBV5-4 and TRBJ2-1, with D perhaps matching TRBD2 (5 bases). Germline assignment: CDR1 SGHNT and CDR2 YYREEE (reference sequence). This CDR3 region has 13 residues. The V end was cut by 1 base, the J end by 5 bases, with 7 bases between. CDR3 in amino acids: CASSLNGDNEQFF. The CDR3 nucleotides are TGTGCCAGCAGCTTGAACGGGGACAATGAGCAGTTCTTC.

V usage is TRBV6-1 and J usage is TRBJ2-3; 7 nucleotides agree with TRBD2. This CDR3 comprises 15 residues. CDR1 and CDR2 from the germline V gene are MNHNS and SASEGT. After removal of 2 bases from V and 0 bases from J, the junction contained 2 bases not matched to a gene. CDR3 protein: CASSELAASTDTQYF. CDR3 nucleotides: TGTGCCAGCAGTGAACTAGCGGCTAGCACAGATACGCAGTATTTT.

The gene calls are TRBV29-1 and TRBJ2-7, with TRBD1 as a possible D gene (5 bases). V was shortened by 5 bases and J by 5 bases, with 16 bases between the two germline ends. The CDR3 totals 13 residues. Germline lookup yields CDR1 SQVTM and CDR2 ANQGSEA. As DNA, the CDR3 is TGCAGCGTTAGATGGCAGGGTGGCAACGAGCAGTACTTC. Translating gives CSVRWQGGNEQYF.

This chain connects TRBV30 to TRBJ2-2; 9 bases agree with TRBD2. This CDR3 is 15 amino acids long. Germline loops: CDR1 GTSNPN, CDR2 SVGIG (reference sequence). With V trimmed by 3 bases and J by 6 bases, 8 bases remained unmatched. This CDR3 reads CAWRAGGTSSGELFF. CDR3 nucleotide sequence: TGTGCCTGGAGGGCGGGGGGGACGTCGTCCGGGGAGCTGTTTTTT. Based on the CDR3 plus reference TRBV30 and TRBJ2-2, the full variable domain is SQTIHQWPATLVQPVGSPLSLECTVEGTSNPNLYWYRQAAGRGLQLLFYSVGIGQISSEVPQNLSASRPQDRQFILSSKKLLLSDSGFYLCAWRAGGTSSGELFFGEGSRLTVL.

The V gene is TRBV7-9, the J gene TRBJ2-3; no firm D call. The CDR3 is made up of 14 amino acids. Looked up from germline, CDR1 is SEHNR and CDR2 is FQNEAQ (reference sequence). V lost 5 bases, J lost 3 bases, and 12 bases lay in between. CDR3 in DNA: TGTGCCAGCAGCATAGGCGCGTCGACAGATACGCAGTATTTT. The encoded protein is CASSIGASTDTQYF. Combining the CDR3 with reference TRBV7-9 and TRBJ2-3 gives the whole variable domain DTGVSQNPRHKITKRGQNVTFRCDPISEHNRLYWYRQTLGQGPEFLTYFQNEAQLEKSRLLSDRFSAERPKGSFSTLEIQRTEQGDSAMYLCASSIGASTDTQYFGPGTRLTVL.

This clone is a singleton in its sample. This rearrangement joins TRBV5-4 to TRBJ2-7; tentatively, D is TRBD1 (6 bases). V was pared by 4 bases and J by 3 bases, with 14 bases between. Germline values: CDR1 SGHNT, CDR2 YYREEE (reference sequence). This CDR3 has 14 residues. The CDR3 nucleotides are TGTGCCAGCAGCGTCGGGACACATTACTACGAGCAGTACTTC. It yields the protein CASSVGTHYYEQYF.

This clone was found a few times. The CDR3 loop reads CASSWTGTEKLFF. The CDR3 bases are TGTGCCAGCAGTTGGACAGGGACGGAAAAACTGTTTTTT. V usage is TRBV6-5 and J usage is TRBJ1-4, with 8 nucleotides matching TRBD1. Per germline, CDR1 MNHEY and CDR2 SVGAGI. The CDR3 has 13 amino acids. J lost 8 bases, V lost 4 bases, and 3 bases had no gene match.

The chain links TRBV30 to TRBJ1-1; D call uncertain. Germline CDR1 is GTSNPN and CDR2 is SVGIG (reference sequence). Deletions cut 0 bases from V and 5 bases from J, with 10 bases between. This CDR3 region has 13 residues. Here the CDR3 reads CAWSVDKRTEAFF. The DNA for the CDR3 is TGTGCCTGGAGTGTAGATAAGCGAACTGAAGCTTTCTTT. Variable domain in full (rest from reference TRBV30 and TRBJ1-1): SQTIHQWPATLVQPVGSPLSLECTVEGTSNPNLYWYRQAAGRGLQLLFYSVGIGQISSEVPQNLSASRPQDRQFILSSKKLLLSDSGFYLCAWSVDKRTEAFFGQGTRLTVV.